One and the same sample provided the 32 T cell receptor beta chains below, sequenced in a study of blood T cell repertoires in COVID-19. The assay was immunoSEQ multiplex PCR, and TCRdb's table has in-frame clones only and misses some. The sample yields some 65,000 clones, around 88% seen once. The sequenced sample was peripheral blood. All receptors derive from a man in his forties with COVID-19, enrolled during active disease.

The V gene is TRBV9, the J gene TRBJ2-3, with 12 bases matching TRBD2. The CDR3 is 14 amino acids. Looked up from germline, CDR1 is SGDLS and CDR2 is YYNGEE. V was clipped by 2 bases and J by 6 bases; unmatched bases: 1. CDR3 DNA: TGTGCCAGCAGCGTTACTAGCGGGGGGGATACGCAGTATTTT. This translates into CASSVTSGGDTQYF.

This clone was observed a handful of times. V gene TRBV23-1 combines with J gene TRBJ1-1; 10 bases align to TRBD1. TRBV23-1 is treated as an ORF (open reading frame) with a function not yet certain. V gave up 3 bases and J gave up 4 bases; unmatched junction bases: 8. The CDR3 is 16 residues long. The CDR3 loop is CASSHGQGGFCTEAFF. Here the CDR3 DNA reads TGCGCCAGCAGTCACGGACAGGGGGGGTTTTGCACTGAAGCTTTCTTT.

The CDR3 sequence is CASSQAGGGTGELFF. In DNA form, the CDR3 reads TGTGCCAGCAGCCAAGCCGGGGGAGGCACCGGGGAGCTGTTTTTT. This rearrangement joins TRBV3-1 (or the pseudogene TRBV3-2) to TRBJ2-2; a possible D gene is TRBD2 (6 bases). This CDR3 has 15 residues. CDR1 LGHDT and CDR2 YNNKEL come from the germline V gene (reference sequence). V dropped 1 base and J dropped 4 bases, with 10 bases sitting between them.

This clone was detected a few times. The chain couples TRBV6-5 to TRBJ1-6; perhaps TRBD1 as D (5 bases). The CDR3 is made up of 15 amino acids. Germline V lookup: CDR1 MNHEY, CDR2 SVGAGI. The V end was cut by 3 bases, the J end by 10 bases, with 16 bases between. The CDR3 DNA sequence: TGTGCCAGCAGTTATTGGGGCAGGGATGGCTCACCCCTCCACTTT. This sequence encodes CASSYWGRDGSPLHF.

The chain carries TRBV7-9 and TRBJ2-2; D perhaps matches TRBD2 (5 bases). V lost 2 bases and J lost 2, with 12 bases in between. Germline V gives CDR1 SEHNR, CDR2 FQNEAQ (reference sequence). CDR3 length equals 16 residues. The CDR3 loop is CASSLKGLANTGELFF. The CDR3 DNA is TGTGCCAGCAGCTTAAAAGGGCTAGCTAACACCGGGGAGCTGTTTTTT.

The chain employs TRBV2 and TRBJ2-1; D remains ambiguous. The CDR3 loop spans 15 amino acids. CDR1 and CDR2 (germline): SNHLY, FYNNEI. Between the trimmed V and J ends, which lost 3 bases and 9 bases, there was a span of 18 bases. As DNA, the CDR3 is TGTGCCAGCAGTGAGATGGGCAGTCGGTTCGGTGAGCAGTTCTTC. Protein sequence: CASSEMGSRFGEQFF.

This clone was seen only once. The chain uses TRBV6-2 or TRBV6-3 and TRBJ2-3, with D maybe TRBD2 (6 bases). The CDR3 runs to 14 residues. Trimming removed 8 bases from V and 6 bases from J, with 18 bases in between. Looked up from germline, CDR1 is MNHEY and CDR2 is SVGEGT. Written as DNA, the CDR3 is TGTGCCAGCCGCCCCCCCGGGGGAGTGGATACGCAGTATTTT. Translating it yields CASRPPGGVDTQYF.

CDR3 nucleotides: TGTGCCAGCAGTGGAGGGGGAATGGGGGAAAAACTGTTTTTT. Protein product: CASSGGGMGEKLFF. V usage is TRBV2 and J usage is TRBJ1-4, with D maybe TRBD1 (6 bases). The CDR3 spans 14 residues. V was clipped by 4 bases and J by 8 bases, with 14 bases between them. Germline loops: CDR1 SNHLY, CDR2 FYNNEI. Variable domain in full (rest from reference TRBV2 and TRBJ1-4): EPEVTQTPSHQVTQMGQEVILRCVPISNHLYFYWYRQILGQKVEFLVSFYNNEISEKSEIFDDQFSVERPDGSNFTLKIRSTKLEDSAMYFCASSGGGMGEKLFFGSGTQLSVL.

V gene TRBV11-1 combines with J gene TRBJ1-1; TRBD1 aligns across 7 bases. V was clipped by 1 base and J by 5 bases; unmatched bases: 4. This CDR3 is built from 14 residues. CDR1 is SGHAT, CDR2 FQDESV, per germline (reference sequence). The CDR3 coding sequence is TGTGCCAGCAGCTTAGACAGGGGCGGGACTGAAGCTTTCTTT. Translated, it gives CASSLDRGGTEAFF.

The V call is TRBV14, the J call TRBJ2-7, with TRBD1 matching 9 bases. Trimming cost V 2 bases and J 5 bases; bases outside gene matches: 4. The CDR3 runs 14 residues. Per the germline V gene, CDR1 is SGHDN and CDR2 is FVKESK. The CDR3 reads CASSQTGGTNEQYF. CDR3 coding DNA: TGTGCCAGCAGCCAAACAGGGGGCACAAACGAGCAGTACTTC.

The gene calls are TRBV7-3 and TRBJ2-5; unclear D gene. This CDR3 comprises 15 residues. Looked up from germline, CDR1 is SGHTA and CDR2 is FQGTGA. The V and J ends lost 0 bases and 1 base respectively, with 9 bases between them. For the CDR3, the DNA is TGTGCCAGCAGCTTAACGAGGAGTGTCCAAGAGACCCAGTACTTC. Protein product: CASSLTRSVQETQYF.

The chain links TRBV10-3 to TRBJ2-7; 9 nucleotides align to TRBD2. CDR3 length: 13 residues. The V gene end was trimmed by 6 bases and the J gene end by 5 bases; junction bases not matched to a gene: 5. Germline CDR1 ENHRY, CDR2 SYGVKD. For the CDR3, the DNA is TGTGCCATCAGGGGCGGGGGGGCCGACGAGCAGTACTTC. Residues: CAIRGGGADEQYF.

This chain connects TRBV20-1 to TRBJ1-1; no clear D gene. Trimming took off 1 base at V and 10 bases at J, with 10 bases between the two ends. CDR1 and CDR2 from the germline V gene are DFQATT and SNEGSKA (reference sequence). There are 11 residues in the CDR3. The CDR3 coding sequence is TGCAGTGCTAGAGGGAGGTCGGGAGCTTTCTTT. Translated: CSARGRSGAFF.

This clone appeared once. The rearrangement links TRBV11-2 to TRBJ1-2; a possible D gene is TRBD1 (6 bases). Trimming left V 5 bases short and J 3 bases short, with 16 bases between. CDR1 is SGHAT, CDR2 FQNNGV, per germline. This CDR3 region has 15 residues. CDR3 sequence: CASSRDWTVHYGYTF. For the CDR3, the DNA is TGTGCCAGCAGCCGTGATTGGACAGTCCACTATGGCTACACCTTC.

The rearrangement uses TRBV6-2 or TRBV6-3 and TRBJ1-5; D is perhaps TRBD1 (5 bases). V lost 6 bases to trimming and J lost 7 bases, with 19 bases between them. CDR1 is MNHEY and CDR2 is SVGEGT in the germline V gene. The CDR3 totals 15 residues. In DNA, the CDR3 is TGTGCCAGCAGCCGACCCTTTGACAGTTTCCAGCCCCAGCATTTT. Its translation is CASSRPFDSFQPQHF.

This chain links TRBV29-1 with TRBJ1-4; weak D call: TRBD1 (5 bases). Per germline, CDR1 SQVTM and CDR2 ANQGSEA. V lost 7 bases and J lost 8, with 26 bases in between. The CDR3 totals 16 residues. The CDR3 region is CSAQVGDLISGEKLFF. Here the CDR3 DNA reads TGCAGCGCCCAAGTCGGGGACCTCATAAGCGGGGAAAAACTGTTTTTT.

The J gene is TRBJ2-2, the V gene TRBV7-6; D is perhaps TRBD1 (6 bases). V lost 3 bases and J 1 base, leaving 9 bases between the germline ends. The CDR3 is made up of 15 amino acids. Germline CDR1 reads SGHVS; CDR2 reads FNYEAQ. CDR3 region: CASSFRTVNTGELFF. The CDR3 nucleotides are TGTGCCAGCAGCTTTAGGACAGTGAACACCGGGGAGCTGTTTTTT.

This clone occurred once. The V and J genes are TRBV5-4 and TRBJ1-3; D ambiguous. Germline V gene sequence: CDR1 SGHNT, CDR2 YYREEE (reference sequence). V was cut by 4 bases and J by 4 bases, with 12 bases left in between. CDR3 length: 14 amino acids. CDR3 DNA sequence: TGTGCCAGCAGCCCCGCCCCAGGAGGAAACACCATATATTTT. Its translation: CASSPAPGGNTIYF.

The rearrangement links TRBV5-4 to TRBJ2-1; TRBD2 is a possible D gene (5 bases). V lost 3 bases and J 2 bases, leaving 12 bases between the germline ends. The length of the CDR3 is 15 residues. Germline CDR1 and CDR2: SGHNT and YYREEE (reference sequence). CDR3: CASSSDPGTYNEQFF. The CDR3 DNA reads TGTGCCAGCAGCTCTGATCCCGGGACCTACAATGAGCAGTTCTTC.

The V call is TRBV7-3, the J call TRBJ2-4; D might be TRBD2 (5 bases). The CDR3 is 13 amino acids. Germline V gives CDR1 SGHTA, CDR2 FQGTGA. V was shortened by 5 bases and J by 7 bases, with 12 bases between the two germline ends. CDR3: CASSLSEGNIQYF. The DNA of the CDR3 is TGTGCCAGCAGCCTTAGTGAGGGTAACATTCAGTACTTC. The whole variable domain, remainder taken from reference TRBV7-3 and TRBJ2-4, is GAGVSQTPSNKVTEKGKYVELRCDPISGHTALYWYRQSLGQGPEFLIYFQGTGAADDSGLPNDRFFAVRPEGSVSTLKIQRTERGDSAVYLCASSLSEGNIQYFGAGTRLSVL.

This clone appeared once. This sample includes further DNA sequences coding for the same CDR3. The chain recombines TRBV10-3 with TRBJ1-3; TRBD1 matches 7 bases. The CDR3 extends over 15 amino acids. With 0 bases clipped from V and 4 bases from J, the junction kept 3 bases outside the gene matches. Germline V gives CDR1 ENHRY, CDR2 SYGVKD. CDR3 region: CAISESTGAGNTIYF. DNA for the CDR3: TGTGCCATCAGTGAGTCAACAGGGGCGGGAAACACCATATATTTT.

This clone was observed a single time. The chain couples TRBV19 to TRBJ1-2, with D hard to call. CDR1 is LNHDA and CDR2 is SQIVND in the germline V gene (reference sequence). The CDR3 runs to 13 residues. Trimming took 3 bases from V and 1 from J, leaving 6 bases between them. Here the CDR3 DNA reads TGTGCCAGTAGTATCCCCGGTAACTATGGCTACACCTTC. Its translation: CASSIPGNYGYTF. The whole variable domain, remainder taken from reference TRBV19 and TRBJ1-2, is DGGITQSPKYLFRKEGQNVTLSCEQNLNHDAMYWYRQDPGQGLRLIYYSQIVNDFQKGDIAEGYSVSREKKESFPLTVTSAQKNPTAFYLCASSIPGNYGYTFGSGTRLTVV.

The rearrangement links TRBV5-1 to TRBJ2-1; D is perhaps TRBD1 (6 bases). The germline CDR1 and CDR2 sequences are SGHRS and YFSETQ. V was shortened by 5 bases and J by 2 bases, with 8 bases between the two germline ends. There are 13 residues in the CDR3. CDR3 sequence: CASRDSTYNEQFF. As DNA, the CDR3 is TGCGCCAGCAGGGACAGCACCTACAATGAGCAGTTCTTC. Complete variable domain (other parts from reference TRBV5-1 and TRBJ2-1): KAGVTQTPRYLIKTRGQQVTLSCSPISGHRSVSWYQQTPGQGLQFLFEYFSETQRNKGNFPGRFSGRQFSNSRSEMNVSTLELGDSALYLCASRDSTYNEQFFGPGTRLTVL.

The chain combines TRBV28 with TRBJ2-5; 10 nucleotides line up with TRBD2. Germline values: CDR1 MDHEN, CDR2 SYDVKM. The CDR3 length is 15 residues. V shed 4 bases and J 2 bases; nucleotides not matched to a gene: 4. The CDR3 nucleotides are TGTGCCAGCAGTTCCCTAGCGGGGGAACAAGAGACCCAGTACTTC. Its protein is CASSSLAGEQETQYF.

This clone was seen a single time. The sample contains more than one DNA sequence encoding this CDR3. The chain employs TRBV28 and TRBJ1-5; D is unclear. The ends were cut back, 1 base at V and 5 bases at J, with 3 bases in the middle. The CDR3 totals 12 residues. Germline V gene lookup returns CDR1 MDHEN and CDR2 SYDVKM. Here the CDR3 reads CASSLLDQPQHF. DNA for the CDR3: TGTGCCAGCAGTTTATTAGATCAGCCCCAGCATTTT.

The chain is built from TRBV19 and TRBJ1-6; 9 nucleotides align to TRBD1. After removal of 8 bases from V and 9 bases from J, the junction contained 8 bases not matched to a gene. The CDR3 is 14 amino acids. CDR1 LNHDA and CDR2 SQIVND come from the germline V gene (reference sequence). In DNA, the CDR3 is TGTGCCAGTCGACGGACAGGGGAGGCTTCACCCCTCCACTTT. Translating it yields CASRRTGEASPLHF.

The chain uses TRBV5-1 and TRBJ2-3; D is perhaps TRBD1 (7 bases). Looked up from germline, CDR1 is SGHRS and CDR2 is YFSETQ. There are 15 residues in the CDR3. V lost 4 bases, J lost 5 bases, and 17 bases lay in between. CDR3 amino acids: CASSPQGEDGDTQYF. Written as DNA, the CDR3 is TGCGCCAGCAGCCCGCAGGGGGAGGATGGAGATACGCAGTATTTT.

The chain carries TRBV6-5 and TRBJ1-1; D not resolved. Germline V lookup: CDR1 MNHEY, CDR2 SVGAGI. The CDR3 has 13 residues. Trimming removed 0 bases at V and 8 bases at J, with 10 bases between. The CDR3 bases are TGTGCCAGCAGTTACTCGATGGAGGTAGAAGCTTTCTTT. The encoded protein is CASSYSMEVEAFF.

The chain employs TRBV5-1 and TRBJ2-2; a possible D gene is TRBD1 (5 bases). The V end lost 3 bases, the J end lost 3 bases, and 9 bases lay between the germline ends. The CDR3 covers 14 residues. Germline V gene data show CDR1 as SGHRS and CDR2 as YFSETQ. CDR3 DNA: TGCGCCAGCAGCTGGGGCTCGCACACCGGGGAGCTGTTTTTT. It specifies CASSWGSHTGELFF.

The chain couples TRBV5-4 to TRBJ2-3, with D possibly matching TRBD1 (6 bases). The CDR3 extends over 15 amino acids. The germline V gene encodes CDR1 SGHNT and CDR2 YYREEE (reference sequence). Trimming removed 7 bases at V and 1 base at J, with 16 bases between. For the CDR3, the DNA is TGTGCCAGCGGCCCCTCAGGGGACCGCACAGATACGCAGTATTTT. Protein sequence: CASGPSGDRTDTQYF.

The chain combines TRBV7-7 with TRBJ2-1, with 10 positions matching TRBD1. This CDR3 is 15 amino acids long. V lost 4 bases and J lost 4; bases outside the gene matches: 4. Germline values: CDR1 SSHAT, CDR2 FNYEAQ (reference sequence). CDR3 amino acids: CASSSGTGAYNEQFF. In DNA, the CDR3 is TGTGCCAGCAGCTCAGGGACAGGGGCTTACAATGAGCAGTTCTTC. Complete variable domain (other parts from reference TRBV7-7 and TRBJ2-1): GAGVSQSPRYKVTKRGQDVTLRCDPISSHATLYWYQQALGQGPEFLTYFNYEAQPDKSGLPSDRFSAERPEGSISTLTIQRTEQRDSAMYRCASSSGTGAYNEQFFGPGTRLTVL.

CDR3 amino acids: CASSLEGGWSFGYTF. CDR3 nucleotide sequence: TGTGCCAGCAGCTTAGAGGGGGGGTGGTCCTTTGGCTACACCTTC. V is TRBV7-6 and J is TRBJ1-2; D perhaps matches TRBD1 (6 bases). CDR3 length: 15 amino acids. Trimming left V 1 base short and J 7 bases short, with 16 bases between. In germline, CDR1 is SGHVS, CDR2 FNYEAQ.